The clone carrying this T cell receptor beta chain was recorded a few times. Looked up from germline, CDR1 is SGHTA and CDR2 is FQGNSA. J was trimmed by 1 base and V by 4 bases; bases with no gene match: 8. This CDR3 is 16 amino acids long. Described time point: pre-sensitization, week 0. This sample's treatment: therapeutic diphenylcyclopropenone sensitization with weekly scalp DPC. This sample is part of a study of human T cells and chemical hapten exposure. TCRdb processed the RACE reads anew with MiXCR; each CDR3 protein has one entry. Of 300,000 to 400,000 distinct CDR3 sequences listed, about 5.1% were seen once; the top ten hold about 2.5%.

This receptor was obtained from a woman in her forties or fifties with alopecia areata. Some clones in this sample may be carry-over from other donors' samples. This specimen was whole blood, taken in connection with sensitization to the hapten diphenylcyclopropenone (DPC). This chain joins TRBV7-2 and TRBJ1-1; TRBD1 aligns across 8 bases. CDR3 in amino acids: CASSSNPGQGNTEAFF. Here the CDR3 DNA reads TGTGCCAGCAGCTCCAACCCAGGACAGGGGAACACTGAAGCTTTCTTT.